This TCR beta chain emerged from a study of blood T cell repertoires in COVID-19. Overall study: COVID-19 samples collected from the United States, Italy and Spain covered acute and convalescent phases. The cDNA or gDNA used as material had been derived from T cells, B-cell-depleted T cells, or PBMCs.

Original methodology: Estimated nucleated cell counts came from reference gene primer amplification. Clones were sequenced by immunoSEQ multiplex PCR, and TCRdb holds only the in-frame ones, with some missing. That table is the source of V, J and clone size, and D and trimming were worked out from the DNA. The sample has about 84,000 clones; over 90% are singletons. Per germline, CDR1 KGHSH and CDR2 LQKENI. Trimming stripped 2 bases from V and 2 bases from J, with 9 bases between. The CDR3 sequence is 14 residues long. The rearrangement joins TRBV18 to TRBJ1-1, with D possibly being TRBD1 (5 bases). The source is a human donor with active COVID-19. The donor label of this sample is uncertain. Sequencing was performed on peripheral blood. This CDR3 reads CASSPAGGNTEAFF. CDR3 DNA: TGTGCCAGCTCACCAGCGGGGGGTAACACTGAAGCTTTCTTT.